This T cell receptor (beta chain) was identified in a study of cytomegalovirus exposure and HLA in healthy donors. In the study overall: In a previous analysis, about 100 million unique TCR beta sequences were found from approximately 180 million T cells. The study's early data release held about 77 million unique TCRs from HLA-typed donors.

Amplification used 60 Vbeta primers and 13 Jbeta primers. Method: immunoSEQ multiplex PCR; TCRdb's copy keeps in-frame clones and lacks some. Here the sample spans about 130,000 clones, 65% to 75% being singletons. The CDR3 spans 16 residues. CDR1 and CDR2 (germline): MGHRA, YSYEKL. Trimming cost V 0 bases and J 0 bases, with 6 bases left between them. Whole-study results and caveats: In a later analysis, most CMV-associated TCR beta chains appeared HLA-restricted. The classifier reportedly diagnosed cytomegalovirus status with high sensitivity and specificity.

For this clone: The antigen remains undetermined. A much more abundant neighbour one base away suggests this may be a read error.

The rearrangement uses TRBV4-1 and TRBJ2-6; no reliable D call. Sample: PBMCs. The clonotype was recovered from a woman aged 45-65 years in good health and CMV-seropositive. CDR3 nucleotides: TGCGCCAGCAGCCAAGATACGGGCTCTGGGGCCAACGTCCTGACTTTC. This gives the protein CASSQDTGSGANVLTF.